This T cell receptor (beta chain) was obtained from a study of blood T cell repertoires in COVID-19. Study details: Sample material is recorded as cDNA or gDNA derived from T cells, B-cell-depleted T cells, or PBMCs.

V lost 4 bases and J lost 6; bases outside the gene matches: 8. This CDR3 has 15 residues. The germline V gene encodes CDR1 MNHEY and CDR2 SVGAGI. The table came from immunoSEQ multiplex PCR; TCRdb's copy has only in-frame clones and leaves some out. The repertoire has roughly 260,000 clones, roughly 86% of them found once; the top ten carry roughly 12%. Enrolled during active infection, Seattle patients were then followed longitudinally. This receptor was identified in a woman in her twenties or thirties with COVID-19, enrolled during active disease. The rearrangement uses TRBV6-5 and TRBJ2-1, with 8 bases lining up with TRBD2. Material for sequencing was peripheral blood. In DNA form, the CDR3 reads TGTGCCAGCAGTTTTGGCGGGAGGCCCGTCAATGAGCAGTTCTTC. It translates to CASSFGGRPVNEQFF.